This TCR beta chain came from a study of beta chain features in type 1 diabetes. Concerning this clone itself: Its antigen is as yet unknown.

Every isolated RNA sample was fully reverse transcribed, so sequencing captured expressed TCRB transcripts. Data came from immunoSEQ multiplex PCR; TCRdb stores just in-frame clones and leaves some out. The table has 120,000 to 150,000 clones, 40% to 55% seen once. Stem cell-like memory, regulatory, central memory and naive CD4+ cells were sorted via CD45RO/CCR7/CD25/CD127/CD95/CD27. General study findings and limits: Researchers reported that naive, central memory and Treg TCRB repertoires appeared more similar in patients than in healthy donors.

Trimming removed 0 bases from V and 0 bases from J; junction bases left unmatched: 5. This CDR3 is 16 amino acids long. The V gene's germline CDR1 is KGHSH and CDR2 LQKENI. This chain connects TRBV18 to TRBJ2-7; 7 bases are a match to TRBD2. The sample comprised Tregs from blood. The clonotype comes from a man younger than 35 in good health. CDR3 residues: CASSPPQRGSSYEQYF. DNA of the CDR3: TGTGCCAGCTCACCACCCCAGCGGGGTAGCTCCTACGAGCAGTACTTC.